The clone carrying this T cell receptor beta chain was detected only a few times. The length of the CDR3 is 15 residues. From germline, CDR1 is SGDLS and CDR2 YYNGEE. V lost 0 bases to trimming and J lost 4 bases, with 10 bases between them. This sample is part of a study of blood T cells in healthy people across ages. Using a J-beta primer mix together with a sample-barcoded 5' primer, a second PCR was run for about 6 to 11 cycles. TCRdb used MiXCR to reprocess the 5' RACE reads, holding one entry per CDR3 protein. Of nearly 1 million distinct CDR3 sequences detected, about 51% appear once; the ten largest clones hold over 20%.

The TCR comes from a woman aged 60-75 years in good health. The specimen was blood. The J gene is TRBJ2-2, the V gene TRBV9; no definite D call. CDR3 DNA: TGTGCCAGCAGCGTAGCGCGGCTGGGCACCGGGGAGCTGTTTTTT. Translated, it gives CASSVARLGTGELFF.